This T cell receptor (beta chain) was sequenced in a study of cytomegalovirus exposure and HLA in healthy donors. Study outcomes and limitations: Cytomegalovirus status was reportedly diagnosed by the classifier with high sensitivity and specificity. In a later analysis, CMV-associated beta chains were mostly HLA-associated, it appeared.

The CDR3 runs to 13 residues. Looked up from germline, CDR1 is MNHNS and CDR2 is SASEGT. Trimming removed 5 bases from V and 5 bases from J, with 12 bases in between. Both 60 Vbeta primers and 13 Jbeta primers went into the PCR. Produced via immunoSEQ multiplex PCR; TCRdb's table is partial and in-frame only. The sample contains under 150,000 clones, 72% of which appear only once. A word on this clone: No antigen is known for it.

V is TRBV6-1 and J is TRBJ2-5; D perhaps matches TRBD2 (7 bases). Input material: PBMCs. The clonotype comes from a man in his fifties in good health and CMV-seropositive. CDR3 protein: CASSRGGSETQYF. As DNA, the CDR3 is TGTGCCAGCAGTAGGGGGGGCAGTGAGACCCAGTACTTC.